The 9 T cell receptor beta chains below were found in one sample sequenced in a study of technical replicates of blood from a few donors. Measured with immunoSEQ multiplex PCR; TCRdb has only the in-frame clones, and not every one. The sample consists of roughly 70,000 clones, approximately 94% of them appearing once. The sequenced sample was T cells isolated from PBMCs. These receptors came from a human donor in good health.

This sequence joins TRBV11-2 and TRBJ1-2; TRBD1 matches 10 bases. The germline CDR1 and CDR2 sequences are SGHAT and FQNNGV. V gave up 5 bases and J gave up 2 bases; unmatched junction bases: 8. This CDR3 is built from 16 residues. CDR3: CASSTRPGQGNYGYTF. CDR3 nucleotide sequence: TGTGCCAGCAGCACACGTCCGGGACAGGGGAACTATGGCTACACCTTC.

The chain carries TRBV30 and TRBJ2-7; tentative D call: TRBD1 (6 bases). Between the trimmed V and J ends, which lost 6 bases and 8 bases, there was a span of 8 bases. This CDR3 is built from 9 residues. Germline CDR1 is GTSNPN and CDR2 is SVGIG (reference sequence). CDR3 bases: TGTGCCTGCGGGACACAGCAGTACTTC. It encodes CACGTQQYF.

This chain links TRBV10-3 with TRBJ1-2, with TRBD1 matching over 9 bases. Unmatched junction bases numbered 8, after V lost 10 bases and J lost 2 bases. CDR3 size: 14 residues. The germline V gene has CDR1 ENHRY and CDR2 SYGVKD. Here the CDR3 reads CATGQGNKNYGYTF. The CDR3 DNA is TGTGCCACCGGACAGGGGAATAAGAACTATGGCTACACCTTC.

The chain is built from TRBV5-1 and TRBJ2-1; tentatively, D is TRBD1 (5 bases). The CDR3 runs to 14 residues. CDR1 SGHRS and CDR2 YFSETQ come from the germline V gene. With 0 bases removed from V and 7 bases from J, the gap between germline ends came to 11 bases. CDR3 bases: TGCGCCAGCAGCTTGGGGCAGGGTGGGAATGAGCAGTTCTTC. This translates into CASSLGQGGNEQFF.

This rearrangement joins TRBV11-2 to TRBJ1-3; D not certain. Germline lookup yields CDR1 SGHAT and CDR2 FQNNGV. The CDR3 runs to 11 residues. Trimming removed 3 bases at V and 8 bases at J, with 5 bases between. For the CDR3, the DNA is TGTGCCAGCAGCTTTTCAGACACCATATATTTT. Amino acids: CASSFSDTIYF.

The table lists this clone with a count of one. CDR3 sequence: CASRTATNEKLFF. CDR3 nucleotides: TGTGCCAGTCGGACAGCAACTAATGAAAAACTGTTTTTT. The rearrangement joins TRBV19 to TRBJ1-4, with D maybe TRBD1 (6 bases). Trimming stripped 8 bases from V and 0 bases from J, with 7 bases between. The germline V gene encodes CDR1 LNHDA and CDR2 SQIVND (reference sequence). CDR3 length equals 13 residues.

This chain joins TRBV5-1 and TRBJ2-1; 7 bases align to TRBD2. Germline assignment: CDR1 SGHRS and CDR2 YFSETQ. The CDR3 runs to 14 residues. The V and J ends lost 2 bases and 9 bases, in that order; junction bases with no gene match: 8. This CDR3 is CASSFGGRNVEQFF. The CDR3 DNA is TGCGCCAGCAGCTTTGGCGGGAGAAACGTTGAGCAGTTCTTC.

CDR3: CASSPYTNEQFF. The CDR3 coding sequence is TGTGCCAGCAGCCCCTATACCAATGAGCAGTTCTTC. The J gene is TRBJ2-1, the V gene TRBV7-2; D gene ambiguous. Germline values: CDR1 SGHTA, CDR2 FQGNSA. Trimming removed 5 bases from V and 6 bases from J, with 8 bases in between. The CDR3 extends over 12 amino acids.

The chain carries TRBV19 and TRBJ1-5; D gene uncertain. Trimming left V 6 bases short and J 2 bases short, with 11 bases between. CDR1 is LNHDA and CDR2 is SQIVND in the germline V gene (reference sequence). This CDR3 is built from 14 residues. In nucleotides, the CDR3 is TGTGCCAGTAGGGGTACCCGGGGCAATCAGCCCCAGCATTTT. It codes for CASRGTRGNQPQHF.